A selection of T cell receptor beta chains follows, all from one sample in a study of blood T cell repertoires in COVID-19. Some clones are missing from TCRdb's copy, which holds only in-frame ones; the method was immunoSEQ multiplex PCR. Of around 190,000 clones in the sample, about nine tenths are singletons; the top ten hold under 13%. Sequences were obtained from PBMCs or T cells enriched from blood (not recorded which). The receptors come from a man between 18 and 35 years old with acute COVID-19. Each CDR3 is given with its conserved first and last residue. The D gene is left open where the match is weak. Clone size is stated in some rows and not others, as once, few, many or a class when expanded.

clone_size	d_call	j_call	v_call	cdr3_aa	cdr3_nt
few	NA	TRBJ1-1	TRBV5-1	CASSLRGESGTEAFF	TGCGCCAGCAGCCTGCGTGGTGAGAGCGGCACTGAAGCTTTCTTT
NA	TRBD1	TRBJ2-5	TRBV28	CASSIPRQGIEETQYF	TGTGCCAGCAGTATTCCCCGACAGGGTATTGAAGAGACCCAGTACTTC
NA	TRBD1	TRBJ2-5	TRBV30	CAWDRGHQETQYF	TGTGCCTGGGACAGGGGCCACCAAGAGACCCAGTACTTC
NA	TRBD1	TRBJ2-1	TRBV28	CASGDRIEAGEQFF	TGTGCCAGCGGGGACAGGATTGAGGCTGGTGAGCAGTTCTTC
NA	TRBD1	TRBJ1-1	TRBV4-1	CASSLTAGGVDTEAFF	TGCGCCAGCAGCCTAACGGCAGGGGGCGTAGACACTGAAGCTTTCTTT
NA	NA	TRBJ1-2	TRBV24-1	CATSDFEGERGYTF	TGTGCCACCAGTGATTTTGAGGGGGAGCGTGGCTACACCTTC
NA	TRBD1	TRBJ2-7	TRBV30	CAWSAFPGTGGFYEQYF	TGTGCCTGGAGTGCATTTCCGGGGACAGGGGGCTTTTACGAGCAGTACTTC
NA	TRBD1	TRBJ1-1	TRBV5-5	CASSSGTGKDTEAFF	TGTGCCAGCAGCTCCGGGACAGGGAAGGACACTGAAGCTTTCTTT
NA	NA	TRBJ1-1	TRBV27	CASSPYPVGGVGEAFF	TGTGCCAGCAGTCCCTATCCGGTGGGAGGGGTTGGTGAAGCTTTCTTT
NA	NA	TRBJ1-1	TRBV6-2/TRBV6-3	CASSRGGTEAFF	TGTGCCAGCAGCAGAGGGGGCACTGAAGCTTTCTTT
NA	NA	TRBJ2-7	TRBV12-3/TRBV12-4	CASSFNRAEQYF	TGTGCCAGCAGTTTTAATCGAGCCGAGCAGTACTTC
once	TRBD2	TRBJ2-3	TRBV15	CATSRDLAGGMDTQYF	TGTGCCACCAGCAGGGACCTAGCGGGAGGAATGGATACGCAGTATTTT
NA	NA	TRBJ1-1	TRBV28	CASGPVGTTNTEAFF	TGTGCCAGCGGTCCCGTGGGGACAACCAACACTGAAGCTTTCTTT
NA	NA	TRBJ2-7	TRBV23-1	CASSQSPYSLREQYF	TGCGCCAGCAGTCAATCGCCGTATAGTCTACGGGAGCAGTACTTC
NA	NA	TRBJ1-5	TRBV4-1	CASSQGAGGNQPQHF	TGCGCCAGCAGCCAGGGGGCAGGGGGCAATCAGCCCCAGCATTTT
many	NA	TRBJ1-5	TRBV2	CASSVTQKNQPQHF	TGTGCCAGCAGTGTTACCCAGAAAAATCAGCCCCAGCATTTT
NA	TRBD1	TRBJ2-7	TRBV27	CASSPFPGQGYEQYF	TGTGCCAGCAGTCCCTTCCCGGGACAGGGGTACGAGCAGTACTTC
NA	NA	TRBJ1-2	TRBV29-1	CSVREGNYGYTF	TGCAGCGTCAGGGAGGGTAACTATGGCTACACCTTC
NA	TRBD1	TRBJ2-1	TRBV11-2	CASSLDPTGNHEQFF	TGTGCCAGCAGCTTAGATCCGACAGGGAACCATGAGCAGTTCTTC
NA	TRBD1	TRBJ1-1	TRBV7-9	CASSLVGTGESRGAFF	TGTGCCAGCAGCTTAGTCGGGACAGGGGAAAGTCGGGGAGCTTTCTTT
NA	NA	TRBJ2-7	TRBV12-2	CASRLVVGTSMYF	TGTGCAAGTCGCTTAGTTGTTGGGACTAGCATGTACTTC
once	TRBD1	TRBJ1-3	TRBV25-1	CASSGLGTEVGNTIYF	TGTGCCAGCAGTGGCCTGGGGACAGAAGTTGGAAACACCATATATTTT
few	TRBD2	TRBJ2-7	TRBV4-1	CASSQDSGLGYEQYF	TGCGCCAGCAGCCAAGATAGCGGGCTAGGCTACGAGCAGTACTTC
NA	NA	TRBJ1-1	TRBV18	CASSPSGENTEAFF	TGTGCCAGCTCACCTTCAGGGGAGAACACTGAAGCTTTCTTT
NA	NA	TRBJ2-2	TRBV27	CASSLPSSLSSGTHRELFF	TGTGCCAGCAGTTTACCATCTTCTCTCTCGAGCGGGACACACCGGGAGCTGTTTTTT
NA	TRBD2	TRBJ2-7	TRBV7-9	CASSSRTRGEQYF	TGTGCCAGCAGCTCCAGGACTAGGGGCGAGCAGTACTTC
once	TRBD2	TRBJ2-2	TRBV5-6	CASSPMAGGTGELFF	TGTGCCAGCAGCCCAATGGCGGGAGGTACCGGGGAGCTGTTTTTT
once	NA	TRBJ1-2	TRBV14	CASSQEGAGGYTF	TGTGCCAGCAGCCAAGAGGGAGCGGGTGGCTACACCTTC
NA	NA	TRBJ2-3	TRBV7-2	CASSAGYLSTDTQYF	TGTGCCAGCTCAGCGGGCTATCTTAGCACAGATACGCAGTATTTT
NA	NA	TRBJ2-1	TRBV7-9	CASSPGLRQNEQFF	TGTGCCAGCAGTCCAGGACTGCGGCAAAATGAGCAGTTCTTC
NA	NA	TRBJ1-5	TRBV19	CASSIGRYSNQPQHF	TGTGCCAGTAGTATAGGCAGGTATAGCAATCAGCCCCAGCATTTT
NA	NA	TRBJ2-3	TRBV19	CASSIVSGRTTDTQYF	TGTGCCAGTAGTATAGTCAGCGGTCGGACCACAGATACGCAGTATTTT